The source of this T cell receptor (beta chain) is a study of shared clonotypes between healthy human individuals. Profiled with immunoSEQ multiplex PCR; TCRdb holds only in-frame clones, not every one. This sample carries some 2.1 million clones, about 95% of them seen once, and the ten largest clones take approximately 1.2%. The CDR3 consists of 17 residues. Trimming pared 2 bases from V and 0 bases from J, leaving 14 bases between. Germline V lookup: CDR1 LNHDA, CDR2 SQIVND (reference sequence). Naive CD8 cells comprised CD45RO-negative, CCR7-positively selected cells, excluding terminally differentiated effector memory CD45RA+ cells.

The source of this sequence is a young man in good health. The sequenced sample was naive CD8+ T cells sorted from blood. J is TRBJ1-5 and V is TRBV19; tentative D call: TRBD1 (6 bases). CDR3 amino acids: CASSIFGGPYSNQPQHF. Here the CDR3 DNA reads TGTGCCAGTAGTATATTCGGGGGCCCTTATAGCAATCAGCCCCAGCATTTT.